This TCR beta chain was recovered during a study of cytomegalovirus exposure and HLA in healthy donors. Study-wide background: Earlier, roughly 180 million T cells were analyzed, and 95 million to 140 million unique TCR beta sequences were found among them. Notes on the study in general: When analyzed later, a missense DCLRE1C variant was found to be linked to TCR beta V- and J-gene trimming. The study labeled 150 or so TCR beta chains cytomegalovirus-associated.

Germline CDR1 is LNHDA and CDR2 is SQIVND (reference sequence). This CDR3 has 12 residues. V lost 3 bases and J lost 8, with 10 bases in between. Comment on this clone: Its antigen is not known.

The PCR used 60 Vbeta and 13 Jbeta primers. Source study methods: Unique TCR beta chains totaled roughly 80 million in a later count, with around 10 million of them shared. The table came from immunoSEQ multiplex PCR; TCRdb's copy has only in-frame clones and leaves some out. From that table come the V and J calls and clone size; the DNA was used to work out D and trimming. This sample contains approximately 50,000 clones. The receptor was derived from a female donor in good health and CMV-seronegative. Sequenced material: PBMCs. This rearrangement joins TRBV19 to TRBJ1-2; D gene unclear. Here the CDR3 DNA reads TGTGCCAGTAGTATGGACCCGGGGGGCTACACCTTC. Encoded protein: CASSMDPGGYTF.